This entry features one T cell receptor beta chain sequence. Its target is not known. CDR1 is ENHRY, CDR2 SYGVKD, per germline. Trimming shortened V by 3 bases and J by 4 bases, and 9 bases separated the two germline ends. The CDR3 is 13 residues long. The data are from a study of cytomegalovirus exposure and HLA in healthy donors. The PCR employed 60 Vbeta primers together with 13 Jbeta primers. Generated by immunoSEQ multiplex PCR, the TCRdb table keeps only in-frame clones and is missing some. The sample has about 150,000 clones, around 60% seen once. Findings and limits, study-wide: TCR beta V- and J-gene trimming, according to a later analysis, was linked to a missense DCLRE1C variant. It was shown in a later analysis that HLA-associated TCR beta chains were more clonally expanded than other, equally common chains. The study listed roughly 160 cytomegalovirus-associated TCR beta chains. Reportedly, cytomegalovirus status was diagnosed with high sensitivity and specificity.

The chain links TRBV10-3 to TRBJ1-1; D is unclear. The receptor was isolated from an older woman in good health and CMV-seropositive. The specimen sequenced was PBMCs. The DNA of the CDR3 is TGTGCCATCAGTGAAACAGTACCCACTGAAGCTTTCTTT. This sequence encodes CAISETVPTEAFF.